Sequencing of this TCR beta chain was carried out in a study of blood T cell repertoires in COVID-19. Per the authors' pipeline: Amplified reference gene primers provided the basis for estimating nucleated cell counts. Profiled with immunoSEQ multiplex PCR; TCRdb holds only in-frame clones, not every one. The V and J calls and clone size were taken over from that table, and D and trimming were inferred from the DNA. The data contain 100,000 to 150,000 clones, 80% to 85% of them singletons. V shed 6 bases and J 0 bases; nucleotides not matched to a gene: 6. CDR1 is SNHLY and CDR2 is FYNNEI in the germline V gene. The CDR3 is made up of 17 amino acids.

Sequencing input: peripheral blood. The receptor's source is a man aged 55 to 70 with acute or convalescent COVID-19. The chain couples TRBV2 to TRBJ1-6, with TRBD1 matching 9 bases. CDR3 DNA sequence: TGTGCCAGCAGGAGATTGGGACAGGGCTCCTATAATTCACCCCTCCACTTT. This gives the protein CASRRLGQGSYNSPLHF.